This T cell receptor (beta chain) was profiled in a study of blood T cells in healthy people across ages. The study, taken as a whole, reports: Strong correlation was found linking TCR beta diversity to naive T cell percentage. In long-lived donors, naive CD4+ cell counts and diversity exceeded those of aged donors. Researchers judged that diversity estimates from one million T cells fell short of true values.

The CDR3 covers 14 residues. The germline V gene has CDR1 SGHRS and CDR2 YFSETQ. The V and J ends lost 7 bases and 4 bases, in that order; junction bases with no gene match: 5. A J-beta primer mix and a sample-barcoded 5' primer were used in a second PCR of roughly 7 to 12 cycles. Each of the samples gave a minimum of 2.5 million paired-end reads that contained CDR3. One entry per CDR3 protein results from TCRdb running MiXCR on the 5' RACE reads. The sample includes some 370,000 distinct CDR3 sequences, over 45% of them seen just once. This clonotype has at least ten counts. Its antigen is unidentified.

The chain carries TRBV5-1 and TRBJ2-3; 11 bases are shared with TRBD2. The receptor was derived from a man aged 55 to 70 in good health. Source material: blood. The chain's CDR3 is CASCLAGGPDTQYF. The CDR3 DNA follows: TGCGCCAGCTGCCTAGCGGGAGGTCCAGATACGCAGTATTTT.